These 30 T cell receptor beta chains originate from one sample sequenced in a study of blood T cell repertoires in COVID-19. The method was immunoSEQ multiplex PCR; TCRdb's version includes in-frame clones alone and lacks a portion of them. Among 180,000 or so clones listed, roughly 88% were seen once. The sequencing input was peripheral blood. These receptors originate from a woman aged 25 to 39 with acute or convalescent COVID-19.

The chain has TRBV10-2 and TRBJ1-6; possible D gene TRBD1, 6 bases. Germline CDR1 and CDR2: WSHSY and SAAADI. Trimming removed 2 bases from V and 9 bases from J, with 17 bases in between. The CDR3 totals 16 residues. CDR3 in DNA: TGCGCCAGCAGTGAGAAATTAGGGACACTTTCTTCACCCCTCCACTTT. Encoded protein: CASSEKLGTLSSPLHF.

V usage is TRBV7-2 and J usage is TRBJ1-6; 9 bases are a match to TRBD1. V dropped 4 bases and J dropped 10; count of bases not matched to a gene: 5. The CDR3 spans 14 residues. Germline V gene sequence: CDR1 SGHTA, CDR2 FQGNSA. The CDR3 nucleotides read TGTGCCAGCAGCTCGGGACAGGGTCGATCACCCCTCCACTTT. This gives the protein CASSSGQGRSPLHF.

V usage is TRBV24-1 and J usage is TRBJ1-2, with TRBD1 identical over 10 bases. Unmatched junction bases numbered 4, after V lost 7 bases and J lost 9 bases. The CDR3 length is 12 residues. The germline CDR1 and CDR2 sequences are KGHDR and SFDVKD. The CDR3 loop reads CATRGTGESYTF. In DNA, the CDR3 is TGTGCCACCAGGGGGACAGGGGAAAGCTACACCTTC.

This chain uses TRBV30 with TRBJ2-7; tentative D call: TRBD1 (5 bases). The V gene lost 0 bases and the J gene lost 0 bases, with 12 bases spanning the gap. Germline lookup yields CDR1 GTSNPN and CDR2 SVGIG (reference sequence). CDR3 length: 15 amino acids. DNA of the CDR3: TGTGCCTGGAGTGTAGGCTTAGGGGCCTCCTACGAGCAGTACTTC. Its translation: CAWSVGLGASYEQYF.

J is TRBJ2-7 and V is TRBV19; D unresolved. Germline-derived CDR1 and CDR2 are LNHDA and SQIVND (reference sequence). The germline V and J ends were trimmed by 6 bases and 6 bases, with 18 bases remaining between them. The CDR3 sequence is 14 residues long. The CDR3 reads CASRKSSQAGEQYF. The CDR3, as DNA: TGTGCCAGTAGAAAATCGTCCCAGGCAGGCGAGCAGTACTTC.

The chain recombines TRBV30 with TRBJ2-3; a possible D gene is TRBD2 (5 bases). V lost 1 base, J lost 4 bases, and 9 bases lay in between. CDR1 and CDR2 from the germline V gene are GTSNPN and SVGIG (reference sequence). The CDR3 consists of 13 residues. CDR3 loop: CAWSAPGADTQYF. The CDR3 DNA follows: TGTGCCTGGAGTGCCCCCGGGGCAGATACGCAGTATTTT.

V usage is TRBV28 and J usage is TRBJ1-2, with 7 bases fitting TRBD1. The CDR3 contains 13 residues. Germline loops: CDR1 MDHEN, CDR2 SYDVKM. The V segment lost 3 bases and the J segment 11 bases; nucleotides outside the gene matches: 9. The CDR3 sequence is CASSFNRDSYYTF. CDR3 bases: TGTGCCAGCAGTTTCAACCGGGACAGCTATTACACCTTC.

This chain joins TRBV28 and TRBJ2-7, with D possibly being TRBD1 (7 bases). Germline CDR1 is MDHEN and CDR2 is SYDVKM. Trimming removed 7 bases from V and 6 bases from J, with 19 bases in between. CDR3 length: 14 residues. The CDR3 reads CASNRQGGMSEQYF. The CDR3 nucleotides read TGTGCCAGCAACCGACAGGGAGGCATGAGCGAGCAGTACTTC.

As DNA, the CDR3 is TGTGCCAGCAGCCAAAACACGATCTATGGCTACACCTTC. Encoded protein: CASSQNTIYGYTF. This chain links TRBV3-1 (or the pseudogene TRBV3-2) with TRBJ1-2; D is uncertain. This CDR3 region has 13 residues. V was pared by 2 bases and J by 4 bases, with 8 bases between. Germline V gene sequence: CDR1 LGHDT, CDR2 YNNKEL (reference sequence).

This clone was observed a handful of times. The chain carries TRBV6-5 and TRBJ2-7, with 9 bases matching TRBD2. CDR1 and CDR2 from the germline V gene are MNHEY and SVGAGI. CDR3 length: 13 residues. After removal of 6 bases from V and 4 bases from J, the junction contained 4 bases not matched to a gene. CDR3 bases: TGTGCCAGCAGGTTTAGCGGGGGATACGAGCAGTACTTC. Encoded protein: CASRFSGGYEQYF.

The chain combines TRBV3-1 (or the pseudogene TRBV3-2) with TRBJ1-5; 7 bases line up with TRBD1. The CDR3 covers 13 residues. J lost 8 bases, V lost 4 bases, and 5 bases had no gene match. Looked up from germline, CDR1 is LGHDT and CDR2 is YNNKEL (reference sequence). CDR3 bases: TGTGCCAGCAGCCTCAGGGGGTTAGAGCCCCAGCATTTT. It specifies CASSLRGLEPQHF.

The rearrangement joins TRBV30 to TRBJ1-5, with D perhaps matching TRBD1 (6 bases). V lost 4 bases and J lost 7, with 17 bases in between. The germline CDR1 and CDR2 sequences are GTSNPN and SVGIG (reference sequence). The CDR3 totals 14 residues. The CDR3 DNA reads TGTGCCTGGAACAGGGAGGGGGGCCGACAGCCCCAGCATTTT. Residues: CAWNREGGRQPQHF.

Only one count was recorded for this clone. The V gene is TRBV7-9, the J gene TRBJ1-5; D is undetermined. The CDR3 length is 12 residues. V lost 3 bases and J 10 bases, leaving 10 bases between the germline ends. Germline CDR1 and CDR2: SEHNR and FQNEAQ (reference sequence). The CDR3, as DNA: TGTGCCAGCAGCTTTGTGGGAGAACCCCAGCATTTT. It encodes CASSFVGEPQHF.

The chain is built from TRBV5-1 and TRBJ2-3, with 7 bases aligning to TRBD2. Looked up from germline, CDR1 is SGHRS and CDR2 is YFSETQ. Trimming at V came to 0 bases and at J to 3 bases, leaving 13 bases not matched to a gene. The CDR3 has 18 residues. The CDR3 is CASSLDLLGGRGTDTQYF. The CDR3 region has the DNA TGCGCCAGCAGCTTGGACTTATTGGGCGGGAGAGGAACAGATACGCAGTATTTT.

This sequence joins TRBV11-2 and TRBJ2-7, with no clear D. The CDR3 covers 14 residues. Germline CDR1 reads SGHAT; CDR2 reads FQNNGV. V lost 5 bases to trimming and J lost 9 bases, with 20 bases between them. The CDR3 DNA reads as TGTGCCAGCAGCGCAGTTAGCATAAGACTCGGGCAGTACTTC. Translating gives CASSAVSIRLGQYF. Full variable domain (missing parts from reference TRBV11-2 and TRBJ2-7): EAGVAQSPRYKIIEKRQSVAFWCNPISGHATLYWYQQILGQGPKLLIQFQNNGVVDDSQLPKDRFSAERLKGVDSTLKIQPAKLEDSAVYLCASSAVSIRLGQYFGPGTRLTVT.

This chain joins TRBV5-1 and TRBJ2-5; D might be TRBD2 (6 bases). This CDR3 is 13 amino acids long. Germline lookup yields CDR1 SGHRS and CDR2 YFSETQ. Trimming stripped 4 bases from V and 2 bases from J, with 9 bases between. The DNA of the CDR3 is TGCGCCAGCAGCGTAGGAGGGCAAGAGACCCAGTACTTC. Encoded protein: CASSVGGQETQYF.

The CDR3 DNA is TGCGCCAGCAGCTTGATCCCCTCAGAGGACGAGCAGTACTTC. Protein sequence: CASSLIPSEDEQYF. This chain uses TRBV5-1 with TRBJ2-7; no reliable D call. V lost 1 base and J 5 bases, leaving 13 bases between the germline ends. Germline lookup yields CDR1 SGHRS and CDR2 YFSETQ. CDR3 length: 14 residues.

The genes are TRBV19 and TRBJ2-3; 7 bases fit TRBD1. V shed 3 bases, J shed 0 bases, and the junction held 6 bases outside the gene matches. CDR3 size: 16 residues. Germline V gene sequence: CDR1 LNHDA, CDR2 SQIVND (reference sequence). DNA of the CDR3: TGTGCCAGTAGTATCGGACAGGAGATAAGCACAGATACGCAGTATTTT. This translates into CASSIGQEISTDTQYF.

This chain connects TRBV15 to TRBJ2-2; tentative D call: TRBD1 (5 bases). The germline gives CDR1 LNHNV, CDR2 YYDKDF (reference sequence). CDR3 length equals 13 residues. Deletions cut 0 bases from V and 6 bases from J, with 5 bases between. CDR3 amino acids: CATSREGAGELFF. CDR3 nucleotides: TGTGCCACCAGCAGAGAAGGGGCCGGGGAGCTGTTTTTT.

V gene TRBV29-1 combines with J gene TRBJ1-1; 12 bases are shared with TRBD1. The V and J ends lost 4 bases and 5 bases, in that order; junction bases with no gene match: 8. The germline V gene has CDR1 SQVTM and CDR2 ANQGSEA. This CDR3 region has 15 residues. The DNA of the CDR3 is TGCAGCGTTGCCGGGACAGGGGGCAGTCAAACTGAAGCTTTCTTT. It codes for CSVAGTGGSQTEAFF.

This sequence joins TRBV11-3 and TRBJ2-5; D is ambiguous. The CDR3 is 15 amino acids. Between the trimmed V and J ends, which lost 1 base and 1 base, there was a span of 10 bases. The germline gives CDR1 SGHNT, CDR2 YENEEA. The CDR3 nucleotides are TGTGCCAGCAGCTTAGGTCGGGTGGGCCAAGAGACCCAGTACTTC. Translated, it gives CASSLGRVGQETQYF.

The chain joins TRBV2 to TRBJ1-1; no reliable D call. The CDR3 contains 13 residues. The V end was cut by 5 bases, the J end by 7 bases, with 14 bases between. CDR1 and CDR2 (germline): SNHLY, FYNNEI. CDR3 in amino acids: CASSKVLASEAFF. The DNA for the CDR3 is TGTGCCAGCAGTAAAGTATTGGCTAGTGAAGCTTTCTTT.

J is TRBJ1-6 and V is TRBV2; D is unclear. The V and J ends lost 6 bases and 14 bases respectively, with 17 bases between them. The germline V gene has CDR1 SNHLY and CDR2 FYNNEI. This CDR3 has 13 residues. In nucleotides, the CDR3 is TGTGCCAGCAGAACGGACGGAGGATTCACCCTCCACTTT. It specifies CASRTDGGFTLHF.

This chain joins TRBV7-2 and TRBJ2-7; TRBD1 is a possible D gene (5 bases). V was cut by 5 bases and J by 3 bases, with 17 bases left in between. The CDR3 has 15 amino acids. Germline loops: CDR1 SGHTA, CDR2 FQGNSA. The CDR3 protein is CASSLVGQGIYEQYF. Here the CDR3 DNA reads TGTGCCAGCAGCCTTGTAGGACAAGGGATCTACGAGCAGTACTTC.

The V call is TRBV28, the J call TRBJ1-2, with a weak D call TRBD1 (5 bases). Germline V gene data show CDR1 as MDHEN and CDR2 as SYDVKM. The length of the CDR3 is 14 residues. V was clipped by 2 bases and J by 8 bases, with 15 bases between them. The CDR3 protein is CASSLSWGDRGYTF. The CDR3 DNA reads TGTGCCAGCAGTTTAAGTTGGGGGGATCGCGGCTACACCTTC.

This sequence joins TRBV4-1 and TRBJ2-3; 7 nucleotides agree with TRBD2. V lost 2 bases and J lost 11; bases outside the gene matches: 7. This CDR3 comprises 13 residues. The germline CDR1 and CDR2 sequences are MGHRA and YSYEKL. DNA of the CDR3: TGCGCCAGCAGCCAACTCCTTAGGGAGGGGCAGTATTTT. Translated: CASSQLLREGQYF.

The gene calls are TRBV7-6 and TRBJ1-3, with 7 bases aligning to TRBD1. Germline V gene data show CDR1 as SGHVS and CDR2 as FNYEAQ. V lost 5 bases, J lost 0 bases, and 7 bases stayed unmatched. This CDR3 contains 16 residues. The CDR3 loop is CASSMTGTPSGNTIYF. Here the CDR3 DNA reads TGTGCCAGCAGCATGACAGGGACCCCCTCTGGAAACACCATATATTTT.

With respect to this clone: One junction end does not reproduce the germline sequence, and a read error may be involved. The genes are TRBV7-7 and TRBJ1-1; 7 bases agree with TRBD1. This CDR3 comprises 13 residues. CDR1 is SSHAT, CDR2 FNYEAQ, per germline (reference sequence). CDR3 in DNA: TGTGCTAGCAGCCCCTGGACAGGCGGCAAAGCTTTCTTT. It encodes CASSPWTGGKAFF.

V usage is TRBV20-1 and J usage is TRBJ1-6, with 9 bases identical to TRBD1. J lost 10 bases, V lost 3 bases, and 4 bases had no gene match. There are 13 residues in the CDR3. Germline CDR1 DFQATT, CDR2 SNEGSKA (reference sequence). The CDR3 sequence: CSASEDRGSPLHF. CDR3 nucleotides: TGCAGTGCTAGTGAGGACAGGGGATCACCCCTCCACTTT.

The rearrangement joins TRBV5-1 to TRBJ2-3; the D gene is possibly TRBD2 (6 bases). CDR3 size: 15 residues. The V gene's germline CDR1 is SGHRS and CDR2 YFSETQ. V dropped 0 bases and J dropped 2 bases, with 10 bases sitting between them. CDR3: CASSLAGAYTDTQYF. In DNA, the CDR3 is TGCGCCAGCAGCTTGGCGGGAGCGTACACAGATACGCAGTATTTT. Full variable domain (missing parts from reference TRBV5-1 and TRBJ2-3): KAGVTQTPRYLIKTRGQQVTLSCSPISGHRSVSWYQQTPGQGLQFLFEYFSETQRNKGNFPGRFSGRQFSNSRSEMNVSTLELGDSALYLCASSLAGAYTDTQYFGPGTRLTVL.